This T cell receptor (beta chain) stems from a study of molecular identifiers for immune sequencing clone quantification. Naive CD8 T cells were sorted as CD8+CD4-CCR7+CD45RA+. The germline V gene encodes CDR1 SGHVS and CDR2 FNYEAQ. The CDR3 loop spans 16 amino acids. The V gene lost 1 base and the J gene lost 3 bases, with 15 bases spanning the gap. The authors built bulk TCR libraries by previously described methods with listed TCR primers. TCRdb reanalysed the PCR reads using MiXCR and keeps one entry per CDR3 protein. The sample lists more than 450,000 distinct CDR3 sequences, about 22% occurring once. This clonotype was seen ten or more times. Its antigen is unidentified. Overall study findings and caveats: Clones above 20 RNA copies held over 98% of effector molecules, under 1% in naive cells. Identical TCR molecules that share a barcode could lead to an underestimation of highly expanded clone sizes.

Source material: naive CD8+ T cells from blood, with Jurkat cell RNA spiked in. Subset of the sample: FACS-sorted CD8+CD4-CCR7+CD45RA+ naive T cells. The TCR sequence derives from a human donor in good health. Some libraries in this study had Jurkat cell RNA spiked in. The chain employs TRBV7-6 and TRBJ1-1, with D possibly matching TRBD1 (5 bases). CDR3 DNA sequence: TGTGCCAGCAGCTTAGTGGGGGGACGGACCCACACTGAAGCTTTCTTT. Translated, it gives CASSLVGGRTHTEAFF.